This entry describes one T cell receptor (beta chain). Its antigen is unidentified. This sample is part of a study of CD8 T cells in ankylosing spondylitis. Broader study findings: Disease-linked clones displayed a CD8+ phenotype and appeared relatively rarely in peripheral blood. Matched ankylosing spondylitis synovial fluid reportedly showed significant enrichment of disease-linked clones.

CDR1 and CDR2 (germline): MNHEY, SVGAGI. Trimming took off 7 bases at V and 3 bases at J, with 22 bases between the two ends. The CDR3 loop spans 16 amino acids. TCRdb redid the calling of the 5' RACE reads with MiXCR, one entry per CDR3 protein. The sample contains about 23,000 distinct CDR3 sequences, approximately 16% of which appear only once. The sequencing input was blood. This clonotype originated in a male donor with ankylosing spondylitis or in good health (not recorded which). The chain recombines TRBV6-5 with TRBJ2-7; D remains ambiguous. In DNA form, the CDR3 reads TGTGCCAGCATCTTGTTTTTCAGCCGAGTGGGCTACGAGCAGTACTTC. Translation: CASILFFSRVGYEQYF.